The entry below describes one T cell receptor beta chain. What this receptor recognizes is not known. Base qualities were left out, and no much larger clone turns up one base away. The collaborating institutions used their own protocols to collect whole blood in K2EDTA tubes. For TCRbeta analysis, collaborators shipped samples as frozen whole blood, isolated PBMCs, or DNA extracted from either of those sample types. The immunoSEQ Assay, a bias-controlled multiplex PCR, was used to amplify TCRbeta CDR3 regions from genomic DNA. The paper's processing steps were these. The number of nucleated cells in each sample was estimated from the amplification of reference gene primers within the assay. To quantify the absolute abundance of each unique TCRbeta CDR3 rearrangement, sequence reads were collapsed and filtered. For each sample, productive Simpson clonality was calculated as the square root of Simpson's diversity index over productive rearrangements. TCRdb retrieved this table from immuneACCESS and kept in-frame rearrangements only. Not all clones are present; in checked studies, unresolved V genes account for under half, and no reason is known for the remainder. The D gene and trimming were derived from the DNA, and the V and J assignments and clone size from that table. The sample table lists tens of thousands of clones, approximately 91% of them with a count of one. The leading ten clones occupy 9.7% of the sample.

This sample stems from a study of blood T cell repertoires in COVID-19 (dated by TCRdb to 2020 to 2021). Regarding the study in general: Samples from collaborators originated in the United States, Italy and Spain and spanned both the acute and convalescent phases of COVID-19. The prospective study material was composed of cDNA or gDNA derived from T cells, B-cell-depleted T cells, or PBMCs. Sample metadata almost always included a de-identified subject ID, COVID-19 status, age in years and sex. Where HLA class I and class II types were available, the types were taken from metadata supplied by the sample provider, not from assay-based typing. A freely available public database, intended as a resource for researchers studying the immune response to SARS-CoV-2, is where the repertoires were released. Subjects who had been exposed to COVID-19, were actively infected with it, or had recovered from it provided the deeply sampled blood TCRbeta repertoires that made up the dataset. The samples were drawn from two sources: the first 160 participants of the ongoing ImmuneRACE study, and 1,000 to 1,500 subjects contributed by 6 global collaborators. What the study reported, not specific to this receptor: The amount of clinical and demographic metadata varied by source and participant and was provided uncurated.

Reading from cysteine to phenylalanine, the CDR3 counts 16 amino acids. Only the CDR3 DNA stays, 48 bases, in frame from base 1. Deletion took 0 bases off V and 2 bases off J, with a span of 14 bases between the germline ends. CDR1 LGHNA and CDR2 YNFKEQ were looked up in the germline V gene. Recombination connected TRBV4-2 to TRBJ2-7; perhaps TRBD2 is the D gene, with 5 bases matching. Source material: peripheral blood. The clonotype originates from an elderly woman with acute or convalescent COVID-19. The CDR3 has the sequence CASSQDLVGGPYEQYF. The nucleotide sequence is TGTGCCAGCAGCCAAGATCTAGTAGGAGGTCCCTACGAGCAGTACTTC.